This TCR beta chain comes out of a study of blood T cells in healthy people across ages. It was with a sample-barcoded 5' primer and a J-beta primer mix that a second PCR of roughly 7 to 12 cycles was run. TCRdb fed the 5' RACE reads into MiXCR, producing one record per CDR3 protein. The repertoire includes some 900,000 distinct CDR3 sequences, around 48% of them detected once, and roughly an eighth sits in the top ten. Total RNA extraction produced at least 5 micrograms (per sample) for the study. The TCR was taken from a man under 40 in good health. The sample was blood.

The CDR3 is CASSSVAGSSYNEQYF. The CDR3 region has the DNA TGTGCCAGCAGTTCGGTAGCGGGCAGCTCCTACAATGAGCAGTACTTC. This rearrangement joins TRBV28 to TRBJ2-1; 7 nucleotides line up with TRBD2. The J call may be in error: the DNA end matches TRBJ2-7 better. The CDR3 runs to 16 residues. The V gene's germline CDR1 is MDHEN and CDR2 SYDVKM.